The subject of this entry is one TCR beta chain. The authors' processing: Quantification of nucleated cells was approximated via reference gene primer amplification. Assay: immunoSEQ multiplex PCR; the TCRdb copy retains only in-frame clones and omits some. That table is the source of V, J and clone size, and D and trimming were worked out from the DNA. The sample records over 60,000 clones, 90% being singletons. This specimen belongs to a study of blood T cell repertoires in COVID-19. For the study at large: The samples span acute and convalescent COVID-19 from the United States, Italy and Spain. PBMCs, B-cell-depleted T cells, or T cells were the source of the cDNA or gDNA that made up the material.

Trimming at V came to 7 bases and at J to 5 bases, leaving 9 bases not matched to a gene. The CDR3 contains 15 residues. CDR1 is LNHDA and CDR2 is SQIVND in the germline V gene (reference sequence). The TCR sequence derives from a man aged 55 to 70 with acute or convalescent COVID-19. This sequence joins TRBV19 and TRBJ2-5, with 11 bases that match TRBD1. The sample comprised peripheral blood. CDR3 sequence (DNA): TGTGCCAGTAAAATTAGGACAGGGGGCGTCGAGACCCAGTACTTC. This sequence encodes CASKIRTGGVETQYF.